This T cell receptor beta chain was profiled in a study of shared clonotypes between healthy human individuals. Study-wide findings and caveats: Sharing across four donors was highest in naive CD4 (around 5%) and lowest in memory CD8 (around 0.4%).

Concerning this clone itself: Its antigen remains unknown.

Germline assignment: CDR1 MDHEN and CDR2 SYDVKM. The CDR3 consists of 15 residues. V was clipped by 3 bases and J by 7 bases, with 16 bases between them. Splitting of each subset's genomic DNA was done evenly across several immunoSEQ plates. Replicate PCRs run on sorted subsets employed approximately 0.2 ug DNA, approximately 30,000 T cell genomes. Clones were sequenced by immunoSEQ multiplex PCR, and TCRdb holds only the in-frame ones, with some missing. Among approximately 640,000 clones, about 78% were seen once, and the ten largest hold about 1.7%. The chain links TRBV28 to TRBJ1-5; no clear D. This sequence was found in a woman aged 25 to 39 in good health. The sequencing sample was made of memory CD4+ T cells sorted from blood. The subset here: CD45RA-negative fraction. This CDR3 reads CASSFGRVFGQPQHF. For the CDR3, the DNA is TGTGCCAGCAGTTTCGGTCGGGTCTTCGGGCAGCCCCAGCATTTT. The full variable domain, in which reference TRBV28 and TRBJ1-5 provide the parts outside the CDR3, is DVKVTQSSRYLVKRTGEKVFLECVQDMDHENMFWYRQDPGLGLRLIYFSYDVKMKEKGDIPEGYSVSREKKERFSLILESASTNQTSMYLCASSFGRVFGQPQHFGDGTRLSIL.